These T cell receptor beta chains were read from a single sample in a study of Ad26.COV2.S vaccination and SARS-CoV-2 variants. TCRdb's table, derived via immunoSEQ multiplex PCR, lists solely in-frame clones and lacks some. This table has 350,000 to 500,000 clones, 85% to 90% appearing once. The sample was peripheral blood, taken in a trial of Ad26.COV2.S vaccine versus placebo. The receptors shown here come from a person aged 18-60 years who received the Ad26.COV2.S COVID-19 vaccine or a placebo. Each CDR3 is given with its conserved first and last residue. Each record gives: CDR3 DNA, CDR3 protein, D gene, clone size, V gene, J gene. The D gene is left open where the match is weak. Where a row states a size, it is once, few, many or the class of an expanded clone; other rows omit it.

CDR3 DNA: TGCAGCGTTCGCCCACAGGGCCCTTCCTACGAGCAGTACTTC; CDR3 protein: CSVRPQGPSYEQYF; D gene: NA; clone size: NA; V gene: TRBV29-1; J gene: TRBJ2-7
CDR3 DNA: TGTGCCAGTAGTTATCCGCAGGGGTATGGCTACACCTTC; CDR3 protein: CASSYPQGYGYTF; D gene: NA; clone size: NA; V gene: TRBV19; J gene: TRBJ1-2
CDR3 DNA: TGTGCCTCAACTGGACTAGCGGGAGGGGAGACCCAGTACTTC; CDR3 protein: CASTGLAGGETQYF; D gene: TRBD2; clone size: NA; V gene: TRBV3-1/TRBV3-2; J gene: TRBJ2-5
CDR3 DNA: TGTGCCAGCGCACCGGGACACCTCACAGATACGCAGTATTTT; CDR3 protein: CASAPGHLTDTQYF; D gene: NA; clone size: NA; V gene: TRBV2; J gene: TRBJ2-3
CDR3 DNA: TGTGCCAGCAGCTTAATGCAAGCCTATGGCTACACCTTC; CDR3 protein: CASSLMQAYGYTF; D gene: NA; clone size: NA; V gene: TRBV7-2; J gene: TRBJ1-2
CDR3 DNA: TGTGCCAGCAGCTTGGGCAGGGCCTATGGCTACACCTTC; CDR3 protein: CASSLGRAYGYTF; D gene: NA; clone size: NA; V gene: TRBV13; J gene: TRBJ1-2
CDR3 DNA: TGTGCCTGGAGTGGTGTATATACGCAGTATTTT; CDR3 protein: CAWSGVYTQYF; D gene: NA; clone size: NA; V gene: TRBV30; J gene: TRBJ2-3
CDR3 DNA: TGTGCCACCAGGCACCGGGTGGGCAGGGCCTATAATTCACCCCTCCACTTT; CDR3 protein: CATRHRVGRAYNSPLHF; D gene: NA; clone size: NA; V gene: TRBV28; J gene: TRBJ1-6
CDR3 DNA: TGTGCCAGCAGTTTCGACAGTCTGAACACTGAAGCTTTCTTT; CDR3 protein: CASSFDSLNTEAFF; D gene: NA; clone size: NA; V gene: TRBV6-5; J gene: TRBJ1-1
CDR3 DNA: TGTGCCAGCAGCTTATACGGAGGGGCAGGGTGGGAGACCCAGTACTTC; CDR3 protein: CASSLYGGAGWETQYF; D gene: NA; clone size: NA; V gene: TRBV7-3; J gene: TRBJ2-5
CDR3 DNA: TGTGCCAGCAGTTTATTCTCGGGGGGGGGAGTTCCTTATCAGCCCCAGCATTTT; CDR3 protein: CASSLFSGGGVPYQPQHF; D gene: NA; clone size: NA; V gene: TRBV27; J gene: TRBJ1-5
CDR3 DNA: TGTGCCAGCAGCCCCCCTACGTACACCGGGGAGCTGTTTTTT; CDR3 protein: CASSPPTYTGELFF; D gene: NA; clone size: NA; V gene: TRBV6-2/TRBV6-3; J gene: TRBJ2-2
CDR3 DNA: TGTGCCAGCAGCCGAAACAGGGGGATCGAACCTATTCAGTACTTC; CDR3 protein: CASSRNRGIEPIQYF; D gene: TRBD1; clone size: NA; V gene: TRBV7-8; J gene: TRBJ2-4
CDR3 DNA: TGTGCCAGCAGTGAATCCCCAAAACTGTTTTTT; CDR3 protein: CASSESPKLFF; D gene: NA; clone size: NA; V gene: TRBV6-1; J gene: TRBJ1-4
CDR3 DNA: TGCGCCAGCAGCCAAGGACCGGGAAGGGCCCGGGAGCTGTTTTTT; CDR3 protein: CASSQGPGRARELFF; D gene: NA; clone size: once; V gene: TRBV4-1; J gene: TRBJ2-2
CDR3 DNA: TGTGCCAGCAGTGAACAGGCGAATGAGCAGTTCTTC; CDR3 protein: CASSEQANEQFF; D gene: NA; clone size: NA; V gene: TRBV2; J gene: TRBJ2-1
CDR3 DNA: TGTGCCAGTAGTATACGGGGACAGGTGGTAAATGAGCAGTTCTTC; CDR3 protein: CASSIRGQVVNEQFF; D gene: TRBD1; clone size: NA; V gene: TRBV19; J gene: TRBJ2-1
CDR3 DNA: TGTGCCAGCAGCCCACCCGGGACCTACAAAAACATTCAGTACTTC; CDR3 protein: CASSPPGTYKNIQYF; D gene: NA; clone size: NA; V gene: TRBV11-2; J gene: TRBJ2-4
CDR3 DNA: TGTGCCAGCAGCGCCCCCAAGGACGGAAACACCATATATTTT; CDR3 protein: CASSAPKDGNTIYF; D gene: NA; clone size: NA; V gene: TRBV9; J gene: TRBJ1-3
CDR3 DNA: TGTGCCAGCAGTCGAAGAATGAACACTGAAGCTTTCTTT; CDR3 protein: CASSRRMNTEAFF; D gene: NA; clone size: NA; V gene: TRBV6-5; J gene: TRBJ1-1
CDR3 DNA: TGTGCCGCAGGGGGGGATACGCAGTATTTT; CDR3 protein: CAAGGDTQYF; D gene: NA; clone size: NA; V gene: TRBV5-4; J gene: TRBJ2-3
CDR3 DNA: TGTGCCAGCAGCGTGGACAGGTCTGGGAGGGTAGAGACCCAGTACTTC; CDR3 protein: CASSVDRSGRVETQYF; D gene: NA; clone size: NA; V gene: TRBV9; J gene: TRBJ2-5
CDR3 DNA: TGTGCCAGTACTAAGACTGAGATTAAAAGCAATCAGCCCCAGCATTTT; CDR3 protein: CASTKTEIKSNQPQHF; D gene: NA; clone size: NA; V gene: TRBV19; J gene: TRBJ1-5